A selection of T cell receptor beta chains follows, all from one sample in a study of blood T cell repertoires in COVID-19. Data came from immunoSEQ multiplex PCR; TCRdb stores just in-frame clones and leaves some out. The sample has 90,000 to 110,000 clones, 81% seen once. Sequencing input: peripheral blood. The receptors come from an older man with acute or convalescent COVID-19. The CDR3 runs from the conserved cysteine through the conserved F or W. A D gene is named only where the DNA matches it firmly. The size entry is marked missing in some rows and otherwise reads once, few, many or a size class.

V gene	J gene	D gene	clone size	CDR3 DNA	CDR3 protein
TRBV18	TRBJ1-1	-	-	TGTGCCAGCTCACCATACAGGGTCAGTATGAACACTGAAGCTTTCTTT	CASSPYRVSMNTEAFF
TRBV18	TRBJ2-5	TRBD2	once	TGTGCCAGCTCAGTCCTAGCGGGAGCACAAGAGACCCAGTACTTC	CASSVLAGAQETQYF
TRBV28	TRBJ2-1	-	-	TGTGCCAGCAGTTTAGCAATGGGGAGTGGGAGTCGCCCGAATGAGCAGTTCTTC	CASSLAMGSGSRPNEQFF
TRBV4-1	TRBJ2-4	-	-	TGCGCCAGCAGCCCAGGGGCAGGACGATCGATAGCCAAAAACATTCAGTACTTC	CASSPGAGRSIAKNIQYF
TRBV5-1	TRBJ2-7	TRBD1	-	TGCGCCAGCAGCTGGGGACAGACCTACGAGCAGTACTTC	CASSWGQTYEQYF
TRBV2	TRBJ2-5	TRBD1	-	TGTGCCAGGGACAGGGGGCAAGAGACCCAGTACTTC	CARDRGQETQYF
TRBV24-1	TRBJ1-3	-	-	TGTGCCACCAGTACCTCTAGTAGCTCTGGAAACACCATATATTTT	CATSTSSSSGNTIYF
TRBV7-2	TRBJ2-3	TRBD2	-	TGTGCCAGCACGGCCCGCGGACTAGCGGGAGTGACAGATACGCAGTATTTT	CASTARGLAGVTDTQYF
TRBV28	TRBJ2-4	-	-	TGTGCCAGCAGTTTACTCGGAGTAACCAAAAACATTCAGTACTTC	CASSLLGVTKNIQYF
TRBV5-1	TRBJ2-2	TRBD1	-	TGCGCCAGCAGCTCGGGACAGGGGGCGCCCACCGGGGAGCTGTTTTTT	CASSSGQGAPTGELFF
TRBV5-4	TRBJ2-1	TRBD1	once	TGTGCCAGCAGCTTGTCCCGGGACAGGGGTCAGTTCTTC	CASSLSRDRGQFF
TRBV21-1	TRBJ2-7	-	-	TGTGCCAAATCCGGGACGGGGGCCTACGAGCAGTACTTC	CAKSGTGAYEQYF
TRBV30	TRBJ1-5	-	once	TGTGCCTGGAGGGCCTATGGACAAGGAAATCAGCCCCAGCATTTT	CAWRAYGQGNQPQHF
TRBV7-2	TRBJ2-3	TRBD2	-	TGTGCCAGCAGCCTAAGACTAGCGGGAGCTTTGGATACGCAGTATTTT	CASSLRLAGALDTQYF
TRBV2	TRBJ2-1	-	-	TGTGCCAGCAGTGCACAGGGTATGGGCAATGAGCAGTTCTTC	CASSAQGMGNEQFF
TRBV2	TRBJ2-1	TRBD2	once	TGTGCCAGCCTCCGGGGACTAGCGGGCGGTCAGTCCTACAATGAGCAGTTCTTC	CASLRGLAGGQSYNEQFF
TRBV2	TRBJ1-1	-	-	TGTGCCAGCAGTGTCCAGGGAACTGAGGACACTGAAGCTTTCTTT	CASSVQGTEDTEAFF
TRBV25-1	TRBJ1-2	TRBD1	-	TGTGCCAGCAGTGCCTGGACAGGGGACTATGGCTACACCTTC	CASSAWTGDYGYTF
TRBV5-8	TRBJ2-7	TRBD1	once	TGTGCCAGCAGCTTACAGGGGGCAGTGGTATACCCCTACGAGCAGTACTTC	CASSLQGAVVYPYEQYF
TRBV28	TRBJ2-7	TRBD1	-	TGTGCCAGCATTGGTGGACAGGGGGCTAGCGAGCAGTACTTC	CASIGGQGASEQYF
TRBV5-1	TRBJ2-7	TRBD2	-	TGCGCCAGCAGCCCGGGACTAGCGGGAGATGGCGAGCAGTACTTC	CASSPGLAGDGEQYF
TRBV6-2/TRBV6-3	TRBJ2-5	TRBD1	-	TGTGCCAGCAGTTTCTTACAGGGGGCAAAAGAGACCCAGTACTTC	CASSFLQGAKETQYF
TRBV2	TRBJ2-7	-	-	TGTGCCAGCAGTGAAGCGCCAGGGGAATACTACGAGCAGTACTTC	CASSEAPGEYYEQYF
TRBV7-9	TRBJ1-1	TRBD1	-	TGTGCCAGCAGCATGGACAGGGACACTGAAGCTTTCTTT	CASSMDRDTEAFF
TRBV5-6	TRBJ2-7	TRBD2	-	TGTGCCAGCAGCTGGGGTTCCGGGAGGATCTCCTACGAGCAGTACTTC	CASSWGSGRISYEQYF
TRBV19	TRBJ1-5	-	-	TGTGCCAGTAGTATTACAGGGACGGGGAGACAGCCCCAGCATTTT	CASSITGTGRQPQHF
TRBV20-1	TRBJ2-2	TRBD2	-	TGCAGTGCTAGTCGAACTAGCGGGGGCACCGGGGAGCTGTTTTTT	CSASRTSGGTGELFF
TRBV5-6	TRBJ1-1	-	-	TGTGCCAGCAGCTTCGGACTCATGAACACTGAAGCTTTCTTT	CASSFGLMNTEAFF
TRBV28	TRBJ2-2	-	-	TGTGCCAGCAGGAGGGCCGGGGGCACCGGGGAGCTGTTTTTT	CASRRAGGTGELFF
TRBV3-1/TRBV3-2	TRBJ1-5	-	-	TGTGCCAGCAGCCAGGGAGACAATCAGCCCCAGCATTTT	CASSQGDNQPQHF
TRBV5-1	TRBJ2-5	-	-	TGCGCCAGCAGCTTGGCAGGACAGCTCCAAGAGACCCAGTACTTC	CASSLAGQLQETQYF
TRBV5-1	TRBJ1-1	-	-	TGCGCCAGCGAATTTAACGGCCAGGGCGCTGAAGCTTTCTTT	CASEFNGQGAEAFF
TRBV30	TRBJ1-2	-	-	TGTGCCTGGAGTGTAGGGGTCTTTGGAGATGGCTACACCTTC	CAWSVGVFGDGYTF
TRBV11-2	TRBJ1-2	TRBD1	-	TGTGCCAGCAGCTCGTCGGACAGGGAAGGTGGCTACACCTTC	CASSSSDREGGYTF
TRBV7-2	TRBJ1-1	TRBD1	-	TGTGCCAGCAGCCTTGACAGGGTGGGGACTGAAGCTTTCTTT	CASSLDRVGTEAFF
TRBV20-1	TRBJ1-5	TRBD1	-	TGCAGTGCGAGTACAGGGGGCTATCAGCCCCAGCATTTT	CSASTGGYQPQHF
TRBV28	TRBJ2-5	TRBD1	-	TGTGCCAGCTTGGGACAGGGGGCGGGGGAGACCCAGTACTTC	CASLGQGAGETQYF
TRBV28	TRBJ2-3	-	-	TGTGCCAGCAGTCCGAGCACAGATACGCAGTATTTT	CASSPSTDTQYF
TRBV9	TRBJ1-2	-	-	TGTGCCAGCAGCGTAGGCCCCAGGCTTGGAGGAATTAACTATGGCTACACCTTC	CASSVGPRLGGINYGYTF
TRBV5-1	TRBJ1-1	TRBD1	-	TGCGCCAGCAGCTTCGGGACAGAGAACACTGAAGCTTTCTTT	CASSFGTENTEAFF
TRBV11-2	TRBJ2-1	TRBD1	-	TGTGCCAGCAGTCCTCCCGGGGACAGGGGCTACAATGAGCAGTTCTTC	CASSPPGDRGYNEQFF
TRBV19	TRBJ1-2	TRBD1	-	TGTGCCAGTAGTATCTCGACAGGGGATGGCTACACCTTC	CASSISTGDGYTF
TRBV10-2	TRBJ1-2	-	once	TGCGCCAGCAGGGCTTATGGGGGCCAGGGCTATGGCTACACCTTC	CASRAYGGQGYGYTF
TRBV10-3	TRBJ1-2	TRBD1	-	TGTGCCATCAGTGAAGGGACAGGGTTCTATGGCTACACCTTC	CAISEGTGFYGYTF
TRBV18	TRBJ2-1	TRBD2	once	TGTGCCAGCTCACCGACTAGCGGGACAGGAGAGCAGTTCTTC	CASSPTSGTGEQFF
TRBV7-2	TRBJ1-2	-	-	TGTGCCAGCCTTCCCCGCGGCCGACGGGACTATGGCTACACCTTC	CASLPRGRRDYGYTF
TRBV18	TRBJ2-2	-	-	TGTGCCAGCTCACCAGGGGCCGGACACCAGCTGTTTTTT	CASSPGAGHQLFF
TRBV19	TRBJ1-2	-	-	TGTGCCAGTAGTATAGATCTACAGGCTACCCTCTTC	CASSIDLQATLF
TRBV27	TRBJ1-5	-	-	TGTGCCAGCAGACTTCAGGGACACAATCAGCCCCAGCATTTT	CASRLQGHNQPQHF
TRBV5-4	TRBJ2-7	TRBD1	-	TGTGCCAGCAGCCAACGGGACAGCTCCTACGAGCAGTACTTC	CASSQRDSSYEQYF
TRBV19	TRBJ1-1	-	-	TGTGCCAGTAGTATAGTCCCGGGAGAGAACACTGAAGCTTTCTTT	CASSIVPGENTEAFF
TRBV7-3	TRBJ2-3	-	-	TGTGCCAGCAGCTTAGGTGGGAGCTCGGATACGCAGTATTTT	CASSLGGSSDTQYF
TRBV7-2	TRBJ1-6	-	-	TGTGCCAGCAGCTTAATAGGCCCTGGGAGCTCCTATAATTCACCCCTCCACTTT	CASSLIGPGSSYNSPLHF
TRBV2	TRBJ2-5	TRBD1	-	TGTGCCACCGCGGACAGGGGAGAGACCCAGTACTTC	CATADRGETQYF